Each of the 29 T cell receptor beta chains below was sequenced from the same sample in a study of blood T cell repertoires in COVID-19. This table comes from immunoSEQ multiplex PCR, and its TCRdb copy is limited to in-frame clones, with some not included. The repertoire holds about 230,000 clones, with roughly 83% as singletons. The sequencing sample was made of peripheral blood. The receptor set was obtained from a woman between 65 and 79 years old with active or convalescent COVID-19.

The V call is TRBV5-1, the J call TRBJ2-3, with D perhaps matching TRBD1 (5 bases). CDR3 length: 14 amino acids. Trimming stripped 0 bases from V and 6 bases from J, with 11 bases between. Germline CDR1 SGHRS, CDR2 YFSETQ. The CDR3: CASSLGSGIDTQYF. In DNA form, the CDR3 reads TGCGCCAGCAGCTTGGGTTCAGGGATTGATACGCAGTATTTT.

The rearrangement links TRBV28 to TRBJ2-4, with D possibly matching TRBD2 (6 bases). The CDR3 runs 14 residues. Trimming took off 6 bases at V and 5 bases at J, with 14 bases between the two ends. Germline CDR1 is MDHEN and CDR2 is SYDVKM. The CDR3 reads CASRALARQNIQYF. The DNA of the CDR3 is TGTGCCAGCAGAGCACTAGCACGCCAAAACATTCAGTACTTC.

This chain links TRBV7-8 with TRBJ1-2; perhaps TRBD1 as D (5 bases). V was clipped by 3 bases and J by 5 bases, with 10 bases between them. The CDR3 is made up of 13 amino acids. CDR1 and CDR2 from the germline V gene are SGHVS and FQNEAQ. For the CDR3, the DNA is TGTGCCAGCAGCTTTGACGGGGGGTATGGCTACACCTTC. This encodes CASSFDGGYGYTF.

This chain connects TRBV27 to TRBJ2-2, with TRBD1 identical over 7 bases. The germline gives CDR1 MNHEY, CDR2 SMNVEV (reference sequence). V shed 6 bases and J 2 bases; nucleotides not matched to a gene: 9. CDR3 length: 16 amino acids. The CDR3 DNA is TGTGCCAGCAGCCCAGAGACAGGGTTTAACACCGGGGAGCTGTTTTTT. This codes for CASSPETGFNTGELFF.

The chain uses TRBV15 and TRBJ2-3; 7 bases fit TRBD2. The CDR3 is 16 residues long. After removal of 0 bases from V and 0 bases from J, the junction contained 3 bases not matched to a gene. Germline V gives CDR1 LNHNV, CDR2 YYDKDF (reference sequence). In nucleotides, the CDR3 is TGTGCCACCAGCAGAGAACTAGCGAAAAGCACAGATACGCAGTATTTT. Translation: CATSRELAKSTDTQYF.

This rearrangement joins TRBV7-6 to TRBJ2-7; TRBD2 is a possible D gene (7 bases). Germline V gene data show CDR1 as SGHVS and CDR2 as FNYEAQ. V was shortened by 5 bases and J by 5 bases, with 19 bases between the two germline ends. This CDR3 has 15 residues. CDR3 coding DNA: TGTGCCAGCAGCCCAAGGGGGGGCGCCGGGAACGAGCAGTACTTC. This gives the protein CASSPRGGAGNEQYF.

Here the CDR3 reads CASRGVGATNEKLFF. CDR3 nucleotides: TGTGCTTCCAGGGGCGTGGGGGCAACTAATGAAAAACTGTTTTTT. The rearrangement joins TRBV27 to TRBJ1-4; TRBD1 might be the D (6 bases). Per germline, CDR1 MNHEY and CDR2 SMNVEV (reference sequence). CDR3 length: 15 residues.

V gene TRBV29-1 combines with J gene TRBJ2-2; 8 positions match TRBD1. The CDR3 runs 15 residues. The V gene end was trimmed by 6 bases and the J gene end by 9 bases; junction bases not matched to a gene: 15. In germline, CDR1 is SQVTM, CDR2 ANQGSEA. The CDR3 region is CSVAQRRGLGWELFF. The CDR3 nucleotides are TGCAGCGTCGCCCAACGCAGGGGGCTAGGGTGGGAGCTGTTTTTT.

The rearrangement links TRBV5-1 to TRBJ2-2; 8 nucleotides line up with TRBD2. Trimming at V came to 1 base and at J to 5 bases, leaving 7 bases not matched to a gene. This CDR3 contains 16 residues. Germline assignment: CDR1 SGHRS and CDR2 YFSETQ. CDR3 loop: CASSLKRGGVTGELFF. As DNA, the CDR3 is TGCGCCAGCAGCTTGAAACGGGGGGGCGTGACCGGGGAGCTGTTTTTT. Using reference TRBV5-1 and TRBJ2-2 for the parts outside the CDR3, the full variable domain is KAGVTQTPRYLIKTRGQQVTLSCSPISGHRSVSWYQQTPGQGLQFLFEYFSETQRNKGNFPGRFSGRQFSNSRSEMNVSTLELGDSALYLCASSLKRGGVTGELFFGEGSRLTVL.

This chain uses TRBV28 with TRBJ2-7; 7 bases agree with TRBD1. The CDR3 is made up of 14 amino acids. CDR1 is MDHEN and CDR2 is SYDVKM in the germline V gene. J lost 1 base, V lost 8 bases, and 8 bases had no gene match. This chain's CDR3 is CASCSVRGSYEQYF. The CDR3 DNA reads TGTGCCAGCTGTAGTGTCAGGGGGTCCTACGAGCAGTACTTC.

The chain employs TRBV30 and TRBJ1-6; possibly TRBD1 for D (6 bases). This CDR3 comprises 15 residues. Germline CDR1 GTSNPN, CDR2 SVGIG (reference sequence). V lost 3 bases to trimming and J lost 3 bases, with 12 bases between them. The CDR3 DNA is TGTGCCTGGAGCGGAACAGGGAACTATAATTCACCCCTCCACTTT. It specifies CAWSGTGNYNSPLHF.

For the CDR3, the DNA is TGTGCCAGCAGCTTGGGGGGCCACCTAGCGGGGCGGGAAGATACGCAGTATTTT. Its protein is CASSLGGHLAGREDTQYF. This chain links TRBV5-4 with TRBJ2-3; 9 bases are shared with TRBD2. Per germline, CDR1 SGHNT and CDR2 YYREEE (reference sequence). V shed 0 bases, J shed 5 bases, and the junction held 13 bases outside the gene matches. The CDR3 covers 18 residues.

The chain employs TRBV5-1 and TRBJ1-2, with 11 bases lining up with TRBD1. Germline lookup yields CDR1 SGHRS and CDR2 YFSETQ. The CDR3 covers 16 residues. The J segment lost 5 bases and the V segment lost 4 bases, leaving 10 bases of the junction unmatched. The CDR3 sequence: CASSNPTGTGGYGYTF. The CDR3 coding sequence is TGCGCCAGCAGCAATCCCACCGGGACAGGGGGATATGGCTACACCTTC.

The chain recombines TRBV19 with TRBJ1-5, with TRBD1 matching over 8 bases. The CDR3 is 16 residues long. The junction had 8 bases not matched to a gene; V was cut back by 5 bases and J by 2 bases. Germline V gene sequence: CDR1 LNHDA, CDR2 SQIVND (reference sequence). CDR3 region: CASSRQGSVRNQPQHF. DNA for the CDR3: TGTGCCAGTAGTCGACAGGGGAGCGTTCGCAATCAGCCCCAGCATTTT.

The chain couples TRBV7-2 to TRBJ1-1; D ambiguous. The V end was cut by 5 bases, the J end by 3 bases, with 10 bases between. From germline, CDR1 is SGHTA and CDR2 FQGNSA. The CDR3 loop spans 13 amino acids. The CDR3 spells CASSGGPYTEAFF. The CDR3 DNA sequence: TGTGCCAGCAGCGGTGGGCCTTACACTGAAGCTTTCTTT.

This chain links TRBV7-2 with TRBJ1-5; D call uncertain. CDR1 and CDR2 from the germline V gene are SGHTA and FQGNSA. The CDR3 runs to 15 residues. Trimming stripped 4 bases from V and 6 bases from J, with 16 bases between. CDR3 nucleotide sequence: TGTGCCAGCAGCTCGGGGATGGGCAATGGTCAGCCCCAGCATTTT. It codes for CASSSGMGNGQPQHF.

V and J are TRBV28 and TRBJ2-3, with TRBD2 as a possible D gene (5 bases). Trimming took 2 bases from V and 0 from J, leaving 12 bases between them. The germline gives CDR1 MDHEN, CDR2 SYDVKM. This CDR3 is 16 amino acids long. The CDR3, as DNA: TGTGCCAGCAGTTTAGGCCTAGCTACTAGCACAGATACGCAGTATTTT. This translates into CASSLGLATSTDTQYF.

Note on this clone: The sample has other DNA sequences that encode this CDR3 too. The V and J genes are TRBV30 and TRBJ1-1; D is unclear. Trimming cost V 0 bases and J 6 bases, with 5 bases left between them. CDR3 length: 11 residues. CDR1 and CDR2 from the germline V gene are GTSNPN and SVGIG (reference sequence). For the CDR3, the DNA is TGTGCCTGGAGTGTACTCTCTGAAGCTTTCTTT. Protein: CAWSVLSEAFF.

J is TRBJ2-2 and V is TRBV9, with a weak D call TRBD2 (5 bases). CDR1 SGDLS and CDR2 YYNGEE come from the germline V gene. This CDR3 is 15 amino acids long. The V gene lost 4 bases and the J gene lost 5 bases, with 15 bases spanning the gap. The CDR3 protein is CASSRSLSGTGELFF. The CDR3 DNA reads as TGTGCCAGCAGCCGTAGCTTGTCGGGAACCGGGGAGCTGTTTTTT.

This chain links TRBV4-1 with TRBJ1-5; D ambiguous. Trimming took off 5 bases at V and 0 bases at J, with 11 bases between the two ends. There are 15 residues in the CDR3. CDR1 is MGHRA and CDR2 is YSYEKL in the germline V gene. The CDR3 nucleotides are TGCGCCAGCAGCTCCGACCCGGGTAGCAATCAGCCCCAGCATTTT. It encodes CASSSDPGSNQPQHF.

This rearrangement joins TRBV5-1 to TRBJ2-3, with unresolved D. Germline loops: CDR1 SGHRS, CDR2 YFSETQ. The CDR3 consists of 15 residues. V lost 4 bases, J lost 0 bases, and 12 bases lay in between. CDR3 nucleotides: TGCGCCAGCAGCCCGATCTCACTTAGCACAGATACGCAGTATTTT. Its protein product is CASSPISLSTDTQYF.

This clone has just a few counts. This chain connects TRBV15 to TRBJ1-2; D might be TRBD1 (5 bases). The CDR3 loop spans 12 amino acids. Germline loops: CDR1 LNHNV, CDR2 YYDKDF (reference sequence). V gave up 2 bases and J gave up 4 bases, with 5 bases separating them. CDR3 DNA sequence: TGTGCCACCAGCAGACAGGGCTATGGCTACACCTTC. It translates to CATSRQGYGYTF.

V gene TRBV7-2 combines with J gene TRBJ1-3; a possible D gene is TRBD1 (5 bases). This CDR3 has 16 amino acids. V lost 5 bases and J lost 1, with 15 bases in between. CDR1 and CDR2 (germline): SGHTA, FQGNSA. The CDR3 sequence: CASSLAGDWSGNTIYF. CDR3 nucleotide sequence: TGTGCCAGCAGCCTTGCGGGGGATTGGTCTGGAAACACCATATATTTT.

The chain couples TRBV7-2 to TRBJ1-2; possible D gene TRBD1, 5 bases. The V end lost 4 bases, the J end lost 4 bases, and 22 bases lay between the germline ends. This CDR3 region has 17 residues. Germline CDR1 SGHTA, CDR2 FQGNSA. The CDR3 loop reads CASSSTYGDYSPYGYTF. CDR3 DNA sequence: TGTGCCAGCAGCTCAACATACGGGGACTACTCCCCCTATGGCTACACCTTC.

The chain combines TRBV5-1 with TRBJ2-3; weak D call: TRBD1 (5 bases). The CDR3 length is 13 residues. Looked up from germline, CDR1 is SGHRS and CDR2 is YFSETQ. The V end was cut by 1 base, the J end by 7 bases, with 10 bases between. The CDR3 coding sequence is TGCGCCAGCAGCTTGCAGGGCGCAAATACGCAGTATTTT. As protein: CASSLQGANTQYF. The entire variable domain, with the rest obtained from reference TRBV5-1 and TRBJ2-3, is as follows: KAGVTQTPRYLIKTRGQQVTLSCSPISGHRSVSWYQQTPGQGLQFLFEYFSETQRNKGNFPGRFSGRQFSNSRSEMNVSTLELGDSALYLCASSLQGANTQYFGPGTRLTVL.

V is TRBV15 and J is TRBJ2-3; D is ambiguous. Germline CDR1 is LNHNV and CDR2 is YYDKDF (reference sequence). V dropped 1 base and J dropped 6 bases, with 8 bases sitting between them. CDR3 size: 13 residues. The CDR3 loop is CATSRAGRDTQYF. CDR3 nucleotide sequence: TGTGCCACCAGCAGAGCGGGTCGGGATACGCAGTATTTT.

The gene calls are TRBV3-1 (or the pseudogene TRBV3-2) and TRBJ2-2; the D gene is possibly TRBD2 (6 bases). Looked up from germline, CDR1 is LGHDT and CDR2 is YNNKEL (reference sequence). Trimming took off 0 bases at V and 0 bases at J, with 20 bases between the two ends. The CDR3 has 20 amino acids. CDR3 amino acids: CASSQDWRWRVAPNTGELFF. CDR3 sequence (DNA): TGTGCCAGCAGCCAAGATTGGCGCTGGAGGGTGGCCCCGAACACCGGGGAGCTGTTTTTT.

The chain joins TRBV4-3 to TRBJ1-3, with 8 bases fitting TRBD1. Germline V gene data show CDR1 as LGHNA and CDR2 as YSLEER. The CDR3 consists of 15 residues. V dropped 4 bases and J dropped 7; count of bases not matched to a gene: 9. DNA of the CDR3: TGCGCCAGCAGCCGAGGACAGGGCCTTTGGAACACCATATATTTT. Protein: CASSRGQGLWNTIYF.

This chain's CDR3 is CASSPPTALNTEAFF. CDR3 in DNA: TGTGCCAGCAGTCCTCCGACAGCACTGAACACTGAAGCTTTCTTT. This chain uses TRBV28 with TRBJ1-1, with a weak D call TRBD1 (5 bases). This CDR3 region has 15 residues. Germline values: CDR1 MDHEN, CDR2 SYDVKM. V was clipped by 5 bases and J by 0 bases, with 13 bases between them. Filled out from reference TRBV28 and TRBJ1-1, the complete variable domain reads DVKVTQSSRYLVKRTGEKVFLECVQDMDHENMFWYRQDPGLGLRLIYFSYDVKMKEKGDIPEGYSVSREKKERFSLILESASTNQTSMYLCASSPPTALNTEAFFGQGTRLTVV.